These 10 T cell receptor beta chains were all obtained from the same sample, sequenced in a study of shared clonotypes between healthy human individuals. Repertoires were generated with immunoSEQ multiplex PCR, while TCRdb's copy carries only in-frame clones and drops some. The data contain about 1 million clones, under 80% of them seen just once; the ten biggest clones take up 1.4% to 1.5%. Input material: memory CD4+ T cells sorted from blood. Subset indicated: CD45RA-negative fraction. The receptors come from a man between 18 and 29 years old in good health.

The chain couples TRBV6-5 to TRBJ2-6; weak D call: TRBD2 (5 bases). The V end was cut by 2 bases, the J end by 0 bases, with 8 bases between. Looked up from germline, CDR1 is MNHEY and CDR2 is SVGAGI. This CDR3 region has 16 residues. CDR3 coding DNA: TGTGCCAGCAGTTACGGTCGGGACTCTGGGGCCAACGTCCTGACTTTC. This translates into CASSYGRDSGANVLTF.

V and J are TRBV27 and TRBJ1-2, with D tentatively TRBD1 (5 bases). The germline V gene has CDR1 MNHEY and CDR2 SMNVEV (reference sequence). CDR3 size: 15 residues. Trimming pared 4 bases from V and 0 bases from J, leaving 12 bases between. The CDR3 protein is CASSSPGGSNYGYTF. The CDR3 nucleotides read TGTGCCAGCAGTTCGCCTGGGGGGTCTAACTATGGCTACACCTTC.

The chain is built from TRBV5-1 and TRBJ2-2, with TRBD1 matching over 8 bases. The germline gives CDR1 SGHRS, CDR2 YFSETQ. The CDR3 runs 15 residues. J lost 6 bases, V lost 4 bases, and 8 bases had no gene match. CDR3 sequence: CASSAGQGGAGELFF. The CDR3 nucleotides read TGCGCCAGCAGCGCCGGACAGGGTGGCGCCGGGGAGCTGTTTTTT.

This clone was seen at least ten times. The chain has TRBV16 and TRBJ2-3; D unclear. Germline CDR1 KGHSY, CDR2 FQNENV. V was clipped by 4 bases and J by 2 bases, with 10 bases between them. This CDR3 spans 14 amino acids. CDR3 loop: CASSRRRNTDTQYF. The CDR3, as DNA: TGTGCCAGCAGCCGCAGGAGAAACACAGATACGCAGTATTTT.

V and J are TRBV6-1 and TRBJ2-2; 11 bases map to TRBD1. Germline V CDR1 and CDR2: MNHNS, SASEGT. V was pared by 8 bases and J by 9 bases, with 11 bases of the junction left unmatched. The CDR3 has 15 amino acids. CDR3 region: CASLDRDRGSRELFF. The CDR3 coding sequence is TGTGCCAGCCTAGACCGGGACAGGGGGTCTAGGGAGCTGTTTTTT.

This clone was recorded once. The genes are TRBV11-2 and TRBJ2-1; 7 nucleotides line up with TRBD2. CDR1 is SGHAT, CDR2 FQNNGV, per germline. The V and J ends lost 4 bases and 9 bases, in that order; junction bases with no gene match: 3. This CDR3 comprises 12 residues. The CDR3 sequence: CASSYIAGEQFF. In DNA form, the CDR3 reads TGTGCCAGCAGCTATATAGCGGGTGAGCAGTTCTTC.

This chain links TRBV29-1 with TRBJ1-1, with a possible D match to TRBD1 (5 bases). Per the germline V gene, CDR1 is SQVTM and CDR2 is ANQGSEA. V lost 7 bases and J 2 bases, leaving 17 bases between the germline ends. There are 14 residues in the CDR3. CDR3 loop: CSGFTAGFNTEAFF. CDR3 coding DNA: TGCAGCGGATTTACGGCAGGGTTCAACACTGAAGCTTTCTTT.

This clone was seen a handful of times. The gene calls are TRBV6-1 and TRBJ1-5, with D perhaps TRBD1 (5 bases). The germline V and J ends were trimmed by 8 bases and 6 bases, with 17 bases remaining between them. Germline lookup yields CDR1 MNHNS and CDR2 SASEGT. CDR3 length equals 14 residues. CDR3 residues: CASDSSMGGQPQHF. CDR3 DNA: TGTGCCAGCGATTCCTCAATGGGGGGTCAGCCCCAGCATTTT.

V usage is TRBV6-5 and J usage is TRBJ1-1; 7 bases are a match to TRBD1. Per the germline V gene, CDR1 is MNHEY and CDR2 is SVGAGI. The ends lost 2 bases at V and 11 bases at J; junction bases unmatched: 5. The CDR3 contains 12 residues. The CDR3 bases are TGTGCCAGCAGTTACCGACAGGGTCTGGCTTTCTTT. Protein sequence: CASSYRQGLAFF.

The chain recombines TRBV5-1 with TRBJ1-1; D may be TRBD1 (5 bases). V lost 0 bases to trimming and J lost 8 bases, with 14 bases between them. The V gene's germline CDR1 is SGHRS and CDR2 YFSETQ. CDR3 length equals 14 residues. The CDR3, as DNA: TGCGCCAGCAGCTTGGGCGGTAGGGGAGCGGAAGCTTTCTTT. This translates into CASSLGGRGAEAFF.